One and the same sample provided the 32 T cell receptor beta chains below, sequenced in a study of early stage breast cancer tumors. Sequencing used immunoSEQ multiplex PCR; TCRdb keeps in-frame clones, though not all of them. The table has 5,000 or so clones, almost 65% seen once. The sample taken for sequencing was breast tumor tissue. The receptors here all came from a person in their fifties or sixties with breast cancer.

CDR3 amino acids: CASSFGGQISGELFF. DNA for the CDR3: TGCGCCAGCAGCTTCGGGGGGCAGATCAGCGGGGAGCTGTTTTTT. J is TRBJ2-2 and V is TRBV5-1; D possibly corresponds to TRBD2 (7 bases). CDR1 and CDR2 (germline): SGHRS, YFSETQ. The V and J ends lost 2 bases and 7 bases respectively, with 15 bases between them. This CDR3 has 15 residues.

This chain connects TRBV7-9 to TRBJ2-7, with D possibly being TRBD1 (5 bases). Germline loops: CDR1 SEHNR, CDR2 FQNEAQ (reference sequence). CDR3 length equals 13 residues. V was clipped by 6 bases and J by 3 bases, with 12 bases between them. CDR3 sequence reads: CASSPDRYYEQYF. DNA for the CDR3: TGTGCCAGCAGTCCCGACAGATACTACGAGCAGTACTTC.

This clone was observed a single time. The chain uses TRBV1 and TRBJ1-4; TRBD1, as called in the table, went unchecked against the DNA. TRBV1 is given as a pseudogene. CDR3 length: 15 amino acids. CDR3: CTSSSAGTGAEKLFF. DNA for the CDR3: TGCACCAGCAGCTCCGCCGGGACAGGGGCTGAAAAACTGTTTTTT.

The genes are TRBV29-1 and TRBJ2-5; TRBD1 matches at 10 bases. The germline gives CDR1 SQVTM, CDR2 ANQGSEA. V lost 4 bases and J lost 2; bases outside the gene matches: 4. The CDR3 is 14 residues long. The CDR3 nucleotides read TGCAGCGTTGCCGCGGACAGGGGGCAAGAGACCCAGTACTTC. Its protein is CSVAADRGQETQYF.

The chain combines TRBV7-9 with TRBJ1-3; 8 positions match TRBD1. Looked up from germline, CDR1 is SEHNR and CDR2 is FQNEAQ (reference sequence). V shed 5 bases, J shed 4 bases, and the junction held 13 bases outside the gene matches. CDR3 length: 17 amino acids. The CDR3 here is CASSRRRGRERGNTIYF. Here the CDR3 DNA reads TGTGCCAGCAGCCGTCGCAGGGGGCGAGAGCGGGGAAACACCATATATTTT.

The chain links TRBV6-5 to TRBJ2-7; a possible D gene is TRBD2 (7 bases). The V gene lost 6 bases and the J gene lost 2 bases, with 17 bases spanning the gap. CDR1 and CDR2 (germline): MNHEY, SVGAGI. This CDR3 is built from 15 residues. In DNA form, the CDR3 reads TGTGCCAGCAGCCCCGGAGGGGGGGTAACCTACGAGCAGTACTTC. The encoded protein is CASSPGGGVTYEQYF.

This clone showed up just a few times. J is TRBJ2-3 and V is TRBV28, with TRBD1 as a possible D gene (6 bases). The ends were cut back, 7 bases at V and 3 bases at J, with 14 bases in the middle. CDR3 size: 14 residues. CDR1 and CDR2 from the germline V gene are MDHEN and SYDVKM. In nucleotides, the CDR3 is TGTGCCAGCAAAGATCAACAGGGAACAGATACGCAGTATTTT. This translates into CASKDQQGTDTQYF.

This chain connects TRBV28 to TRBJ1-6; D gene uncertain. V was pared by 6 bases and J by 8 bases, with 11 bases between. The CDR3 length is 13 residues. Germline values: CDR1 MDHEN, CDR2 SYDVKM. Written as DNA, the CDR3 is TGTGCCAGCAGCTCGGACCGGGATTCACCCCTCCACTTT. Protein product: CASSSDRDSPLHF.

This chain links TRBV30 with TRBJ2-5, with 9 bases identical to TRBD2. The CDR3 runs to 14 residues. The germline V gene encodes CDR1 GTSNPN and CDR2 SVGIG (reference sequence). Trimming took 3 bases from V and 5 from J; bases not matched to a gene: 7. CDR3 nucleotide sequence: TGTGCCTGGAGCGGCGGGGGGGCCAGGGAGACCCAGTACTTC. This codes for CAWSGGGARETQYF.

This clone has more than one count but fewer than ten. The rearrangement uses TRBV11-3 and TRBJ1-5; D not resolved. This CDR3 has 10 amino acids. Trimming shortened V by 3 bases and J by 9 bases, and 3 bases separated the two germline ends. Looked up from germline, CDR1 is SGHNT and CDR2 is YENEEA. CDR3 amino acids: CASSFRPQHF. The CDR3 nucleotides read TGTGCCAGCAGCTTCAGGCCCCAGCATTTT.

The V gene is TRBV5-1, the J gene TRBJ2-2, with 10 bases identical to TRBD2. CDR1 and CDR2 (germline): SGHRS, YFSETQ. The CDR3 is 15 amino acids. V shed 3 bases and J 5 bases; nucleotides not matched to a gene: 4. CDR3 in amino acids: CASSSGLAITGELFF. DNA for the CDR3: TGCGCCAGCAGCTCGGGACTAGCGATAACCGGGGAGCTGTTTTTT.

The chain couples TRBV9 to TRBJ2-7, with 7 bases that match TRBD2. The ends lost 2 bases at V and 9 bases at J; junction bases unmatched: 14. This CDR3 is built from 15 residues. Germline V gene data show CDR1 as SGDLS and CDR2 as YYNGEE. The CDR3 DNA reads TGTGCCAGCAGCGTGGGACCTCTAGCGGAGAGCGGGCAGTACTTC. This encodes CASSVGPLAESGQYF.

J is TRBJ1-1 and V is TRBV27; D is uncertain. Looked up from germline, CDR1 is MNHEY and CDR2 is SMNVEV (reference sequence). Between the trimmed V and J ends, which lost 6 bases and 1 base, there was a span of 12 bases. The CDR3 totals 14 residues. The CDR3 DNA sequence: TGTGCCAGCAGGGCGAACGGAGGGAACACTGAAGCTTTCTTT. It specifies CASRANGGNTEAFF.

The chain joins TRBV7-8 to TRBJ2-5; D ambiguous. The CDR3 length is 12 residues. The V and J ends lost 6 bases and 0 bases respectively, with 5 bases between them. Germline V lookup: CDR1 SGHVS, CDR2 FQNEAQ. The CDR3 sequence is CASSLYQETQYF. CDR3 coding DNA: TGTGCCAGCAGTCTTTACCAAGAGACCCAGTACTTC.

The chain employs TRBV7-9 and TRBJ1-1; D gene unclear. Germline CDR1 and CDR2: SEHNR and FQNEAQ (reference sequence). V was pared by 5 bases and J by 0 bases, with 13 bases between. CDR3 length: 15 amino acids. CDR3 region: CASSASERLNTEAFF. The CDR3 DNA follows: TGTGCCAGCAGCGCTTCCGAAAGGCTGAACACTGAAGCTTTCTTT.

The J gene is TRBJ1-1, the V gene TRBV15; D is undetermined. The CDR3 extends over 13 amino acids. Trimming took 0 bases from V and 6 from J, leaving 8 bases between them. CDR1 is LNHNV, CDR2 YYDKDF, per germline (reference sequence). Here the CDR3 reads CATSRDSGSEAFF. The DNA of the CDR3 is TGTGCCACCAGCAGAGATTCCGGGTCTGAAGCTTTCTTT.

The chain joins TRBV28 to TRBJ2-7, with D hard to call. Trimming removed 5 bases at V and 0 bases at J, with 5 bases between. The CDR3 is 12 amino acids. The germline gives CDR1 MDHEN, CDR2 SYDVKM. The CDR3 sequence is CASSMSSYEQYF. CDR3 coding DNA: TGTGCCAGCAGTATGAGCTCCTACGAGCAGTACTTC.

This clone has just one count. The gene calls are TRBV10-3 and TRBJ2-7; 7 positions agree with TRBD1. This CDR3 comprises 12 residues. The trim removed 8 bases at V and 0 bases at J, leaving 1 base unmatched. The germline gives CDR1 ENHRY, CDR2 SYGVKD. The CDR3 protein is CAIGTDSYEQYF. As DNA, the CDR3 is TGTGCCATCGGGACAGACTCCTACGAGCAGTACTTC.

There are a few counts of this clone. The chain recombines TRBV5-1 with TRBJ2-7, with D possibly matching TRBD2 (6 bases). Trimming removed 4 bases at V and 3 bases at J, with 8 bases between. The CDR3 contains 12 residues. Germline assignment: CDR1 SGHRS and CDR2 YFSETQ. The chain's CDR3 is CASSRGLYEQYF. DNA for the CDR3: TGCGCCAGCAGCCGGGGACTCTACGAGCAGTACTTC. The full variable domain, its missing parts supplied by reference TRBV5-1 and TRBJ2-7, is KAGVTQTPRYLIKTRGQQVTLSCSPISGHRSVSWYQQTPGQGLQFLFEYFSETQRNKGNFPGRFSGRQFSNSRSEMNVSTLELGDSALYLCASSRGLYEQYFGPGTRLTVT.

A word on this clone: The junction shows a germline mismatch at one end, possibly a read error. The rearrangement joins TRBV7-2 to TRBJ1-2; unclear D gene. CDR3 length: 15 amino acids. CDR1 SGHTA and CDR2 FQGNSA come from the germline V gene. The CDR3 loop reads CASSLIRAQEGTRHF. The CDR3 DNA sequence: TGTGCCAGCAGCTTGATCCGGGCCCAGGAAGGCACAAGACACTTC.

In its sample, this clone ranks as medium-sized. The chain combines TRBV5-1 with TRBJ2-3; TRBD1 or TRBD2 may be the D gene (5 bases each). Trimming took 2 bases from V and 4 from J, leaving 14 bases between them. Per germline, CDR1 SGHRS and CDR2 YFSETQ. The CDR3 spans 15 residues. CDR3 coding DNA: TGCGCCAGCAGCTTTACCGGGACGGCCCCAGATACGCAGTATTTT. Translated: CASSFTGTAPDTQYF. Combining the CDR3 with reference TRBV5-1 and TRBJ2-3 gives the whole variable domain KAGVTQTPRYLIKTRGQQVTLSCSPISGHRSVSWYQQTPGQGLQFLFEYFSETQRNKGNFPGRFSGRQFSNSRSEMNVSTLELGDSALYLCASSFTGTAPDTQYFGPGTRLTVL.

This chain joins TRBV6-6 and TRBJ1-5; 9 bases map to TRBD1. The V segment lost 6 bases and the J segment 4 bases; nucleotides outside the gene matches: 7. The germline V gene has CDR1 MNHNY and CDR2 SVGAGI (reference sequence). The CDR3 contains 15 residues. Here the CDR3 reads CASRLQGARNQPQHF. For the CDR3, the DNA is TGTGCCAGCAGGCTACAGGGGGCGAGAAATCAGCCCCAGCATTTT.

The genes are TRBV11-1 and TRBJ1-1; possible D gene TRBD1, 5 bases. Germline CDR1 and CDR2: SGHAT and FQDESV (reference sequence). V was clipped by 5 bases and J by 0 bases, with 10 bases between them. This CDR3 region has 14 residues. The CDR3 DNA follows: TGTGCCAGCAGCCTTCGACAGCTGAACACTGAAGCTTTCTTT. This translates into CASSLRQLNTEAFF. The full variable domain, completed using reference TRBV11-1 and TRBJ1-1, is EAEVAQSPRYKITEKSQAVAFWCDPISGHATLYWYRQILGQGPELLVQFQDESVVDDSQLPKDRFSAERLKGVDSTLKIQPAELGDSAMYLCASSLRQLNTEAFFGQGTRLTVV.

The chain uses TRBV7-9 and TRBJ2-1, with 9 bases that match TRBD2. Germline values: CDR1 SEHNR, CDR2 FQNEAQ (reference sequence). J gave up 0 bases and V 5 bases, and 5 bases lay outside the gene matches. The CDR3 is made up of 16 amino acids. The CDR3 spells CASSGYSGSSYNEQFF. The CDR3 nucleotides are TGTGCCAGCAGCGGTTATAGCGGGAGCTCCTACAATGAGCAGTTCTTC. Using reference TRBV7-9 and TRBJ2-1 for the parts outside the CDR3, the full variable domain is DTGVSQNPRHKITKRGQNVTFRCDPISEHNRLYWYRQTLGQGPEFLTYFQNEAQLEKSRLLSDRFSAERPKGSFSTLEIQRTEQGDSAMYLCASSGYSGSSYNEQFFGPGTRLTVL.

By share, this clone counts as medium-sized. V usage is TRBV9 and J usage is TRBJ2-3, with 9 bases fitting TRBD2. Germline CDR1 SGDLS, CDR2 YYNGEE. Trimming at V came to 1 base and at J to 1 base, leaving 7 bases not matched to a gene. This CDR3 region has 17 residues. CDR3 coding DNA: TGTGCCAGCAGCGTACTAGCGGGGATGGTTGGCACAGATACGCAGTATTTT. It yields the protein CASSVLAGMVGTDTQYF.

This chain uses TRBV7-2 with TRBJ2-5, with unresolved D. Germline V lookup: CDR1 SGHTA, CDR2 FQGNSA. This CDR3 spans 13 amino acids. The V and J ends lost 4 bases and 1 base respectively, with 7 bases between them. Here the CDR3 DNA reads TGTGCCAGCAGCTCGCACACCCAAGAGACCCAGTACTTC. Residues: CASSSHTQETQYF.

This rearrangement joins TRBV11-2 to TRBJ2-4, with 9 bases aligning to TRBD1. With V trimmed by 5 bases and J by 0 bases, 5 bases remained unmatched. Germline values: CDR1 SGHAT, CDR2 FQNNGV. The CDR3 is made up of 16 amino acids. Here the CDR3 DNA reads TGTGCCAGCAGCGCAGGGACAGGGTTAGCCAAAAACATTCAGTACTTC. This sequence encodes CASSAGTGLAKNIQYF.

The rearrangement uses TRBV29-1 and TRBJ2-3; D is uncertain. This CDR3 is built from 14 residues. The V and J ends lost 5 bases and 0 bases respectively, with 12 bases between them. Germline CDR1 reads SQVTM; CDR2 reads ANQGSEA. The CDR3 DNA follows: TGCAGCGTTAAGGGCCCCCAAAGCACAGATACGCAGTATTTT. Residues: CSVKGPQSTDTQYF.

The rearrangement links TRBV9 to TRBJ2-3; TRBD2 agrees at 11 bases. The CDR3 consists of 16 residues. Germline values: CDR1 SGDLS, CDR2 YYNGEE. V lost 2 bases to trimming and J lost 9 bases; unmatched junction nucleotides: 11. CDR3 residues: CASSVVAGGPPKTQYF. The CDR3, as DNA: TGTGCCAGCAGCGTGGTAGCGGGAGGGCCACCGAAAACGCAGTATTTT.

The chain couples TRBV2 to TRBJ2-2; the match to TRBD2 covers 10 bases. The CDR3 consists of 16 residues. Germline assignment: CDR1 SNHLY and CDR2 FYNNEI. Trimming at V came to 4 bases and at J to 4 bases, leaving 6 bases not matched to a gene. CDR3 coding DNA: TGTGCCAGCAGTGCCAGCGGGAGGGCCCTCACCGGGGAGCTGTTTTTT. Translated: CASSASGRALTGELFF.

This clone was seen only a few times. An end of the junction does not agree with germline; a read error may underlie this. The chain recombines TRBV7-7 with TRBJ2-5, with 8 positions matching TRBD1. Germline loops: CDR1 SSHAT, CDR2 FNYEAQ (reference sequence). The CDR3 is 14 amino acids. Written as DNA, the CDR3 is TGTGCTAGCAGCCCCGACAGGGGAGGAGAGACCCAGTACTTC. This codes for CASSPDRGGETQYF.

The chain uses TRBV27 and TRBJ2-1, with no clear D. Germline V gives CDR1 MNHEY, CDR2 SMNVEV (reference sequence). Trimming took 5 bases from V and 8 from J, leaving 7 bases between them. The CDR3 extends over 11 amino acids. The CDR3 coding sequence is TGTGCCAGCAGTACCCCCTATGAGCAGTTCTTC. This translates into CASSTPYEQFF.